This T cell receptor (beta chain) stems from a study of spatial heterogeneity in lung cancer. Noted time point: sample taken at primary tumor resection. The authors sequenced whole RNA from tumor, nontumor lung or frozen PBMC without sorting. This clonotype was seen more than once but under ten times. TCRdb called the 5' RACE reads again in MiXCR, with one record for every CDR3 protein. This table has tens of thousands of distinct CDR3 sequences, 4% to 6% appearing once. This sequence originates from a female donor with early-stage non-small cell lung cancer. The specimen comprised PBMCs, sampled at surgery.

Written as DNA, the CDR3 is TGTGCCAGCAGCGTAGTTTTCACCGGGGAGCTGTTTTTT. Protein sequence: CASSVVFTGELFF. This chain links TRBV9 with TRBJ2-2; D is unresolved. V was cut by 0 bases and J by 4 bases, with 4 bases left in between. The CDR3 is 13 residues long. Germline CDR1 and CDR2: SGDLS and YYNGEE.